Included here is one T cell receptor beta chain sequence, with context. Its specificity is not known. Sequencing used immunoSEQ multiplex PCR; TCRdb keeps in-frame clones, though not all of them. This sample has tens of thousands of clones; about 90% occur once, and the top ten carry roughly 3.8%. The data stem from a study of cytomegalovirus exposure and HLA in healthy donors. Study observations and caveats: Through in vitro validation, three CMV-associated chains were shown to be specific for CMV antigens. Subsequent analysis revealed that first-cohort TCR clusters tended to co-occur in the 120 or so validation repertoires.

Germline values: CDR1 LNHDA, CDR2 SQIVND (reference sequence). Trimming cost V 11 bases and J 3 bases, with 16 bases left between them. The CDR3 is 13 amino acids. The rearrangement links TRBV19 to TRBJ1-2; D might be TRBD1 (5 bases). The TCR sequence derives from a woman aged 18 to 35 in good health and CMV-seropositive. The sequencing input was PBMCs. CDR3 bases: TGTGCCGTGAGGGATTGGGGGGACTATGGCTACACCTTC. Translated: CAVRDWGDYGYTF.